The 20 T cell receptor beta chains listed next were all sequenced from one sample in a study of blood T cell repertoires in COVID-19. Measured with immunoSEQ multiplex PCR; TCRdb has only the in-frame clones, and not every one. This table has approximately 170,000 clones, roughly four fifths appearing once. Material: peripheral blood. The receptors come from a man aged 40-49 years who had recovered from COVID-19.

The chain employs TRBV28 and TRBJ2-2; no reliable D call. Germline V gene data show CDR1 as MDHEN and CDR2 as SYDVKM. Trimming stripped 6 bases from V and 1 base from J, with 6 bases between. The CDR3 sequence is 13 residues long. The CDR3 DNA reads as TGTGCCAGCAGCTCCCTGAACACCGGGGAGCTGTTTTTT. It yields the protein CASSSLNTGELFF.

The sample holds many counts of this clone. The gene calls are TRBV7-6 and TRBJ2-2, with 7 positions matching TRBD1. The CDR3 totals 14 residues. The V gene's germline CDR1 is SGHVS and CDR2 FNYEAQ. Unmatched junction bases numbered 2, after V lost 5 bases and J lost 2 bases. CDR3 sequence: CASSRQGNTGELFF. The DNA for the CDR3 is TGTGCCAGCAGCCGACAGGGTAACACCGGGGAGCTGTTTTTT.

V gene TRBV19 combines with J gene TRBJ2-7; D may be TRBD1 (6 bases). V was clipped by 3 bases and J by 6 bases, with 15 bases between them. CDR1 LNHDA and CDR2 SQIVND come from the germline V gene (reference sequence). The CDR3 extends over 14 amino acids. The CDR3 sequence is CASSMGALDGEQYF. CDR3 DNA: TGTGCCAGTAGTATGGGGGCCCTGGACGGCGAGCAGTACTTC.

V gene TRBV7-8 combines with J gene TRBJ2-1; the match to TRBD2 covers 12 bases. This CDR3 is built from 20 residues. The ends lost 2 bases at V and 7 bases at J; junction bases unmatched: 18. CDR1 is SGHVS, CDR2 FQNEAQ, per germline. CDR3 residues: CASSLYVKLAGGPKGNEQFF. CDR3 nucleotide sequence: TGTGCCAGCAGCTTATACGTGAAACTAGCGGGGGGTCCGAAGGGGAATGAGCAGTTCTTC.

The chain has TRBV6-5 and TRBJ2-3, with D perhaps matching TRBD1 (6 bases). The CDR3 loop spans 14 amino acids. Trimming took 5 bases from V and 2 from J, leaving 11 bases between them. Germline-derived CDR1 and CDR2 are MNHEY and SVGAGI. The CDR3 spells CASSPGHFTDTQYF. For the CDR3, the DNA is TGTGCCAGCAGTCCGGGACACTTCACAGATACGCAGTATTTT.

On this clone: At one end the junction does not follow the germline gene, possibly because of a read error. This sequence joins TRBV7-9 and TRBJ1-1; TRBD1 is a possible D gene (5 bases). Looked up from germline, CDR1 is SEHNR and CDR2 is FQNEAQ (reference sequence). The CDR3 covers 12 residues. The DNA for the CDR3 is TGTGCCAGCAGCCCCCCAATCGTTGGGGCCCTCTTT. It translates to CASSPPIVGALF.

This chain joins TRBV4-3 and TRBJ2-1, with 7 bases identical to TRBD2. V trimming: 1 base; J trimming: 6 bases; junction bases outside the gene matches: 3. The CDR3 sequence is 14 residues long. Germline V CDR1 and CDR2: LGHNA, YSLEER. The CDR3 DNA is TGCGCCAGCAGCCAAGTGCGGGAGATCAATGAGCAGTTCTTC. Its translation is CASSQVREINEQFF.

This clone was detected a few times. The CDR3 DNA sequence: TGTGCCAGCAGTTTTTTAGCGGGAATTGAGCAGTTCTTC. Translating gives CASSFLAGIEQFF. The chain links TRBV6-2 or TRBV6-3 to TRBJ2-1, with TRBD2 identical over 8 bases. Trimming at V came to 4 bases and at J to 9 bases, leaving 5 bases not matched to a gene. Germline lookup yields CDR1 MNHEY and CDR2 SVGEGT. This CDR3 has 13 amino acids.

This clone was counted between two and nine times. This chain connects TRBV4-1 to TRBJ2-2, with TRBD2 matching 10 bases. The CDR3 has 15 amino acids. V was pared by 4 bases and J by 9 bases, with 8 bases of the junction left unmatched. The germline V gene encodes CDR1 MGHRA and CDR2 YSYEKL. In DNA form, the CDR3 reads TGCGCCAGCAGCCGATATACTAGCGGGATCAGGGAGCTGTTTTTT. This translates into CASSRYTSGIRELFF.

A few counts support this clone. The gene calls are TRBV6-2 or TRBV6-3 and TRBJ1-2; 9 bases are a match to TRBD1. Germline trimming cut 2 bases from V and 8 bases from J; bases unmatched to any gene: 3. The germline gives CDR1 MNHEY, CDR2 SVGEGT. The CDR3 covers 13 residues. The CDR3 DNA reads TGTGCCAGCAGTTACGGGACAGGGACCGGCTACACCTTC. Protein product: CASSYGTGTGYTF.

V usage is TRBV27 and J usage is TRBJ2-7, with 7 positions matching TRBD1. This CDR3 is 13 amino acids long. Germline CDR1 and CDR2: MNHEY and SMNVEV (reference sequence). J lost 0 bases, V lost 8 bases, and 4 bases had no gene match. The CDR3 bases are TGTGCCAGCTCGACAGGGATCTCCTACGAGCAGTACTTC. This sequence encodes CASSTGISYEQYF.

CDR3 protein: CASSVGIGGYEQYF. CDR3 DNA: TGTGCCAGCAGCGTAGGTATAGGGGGCTACGAGCAGTACTTC. The genes are TRBV9 and TRBJ2-7; D might be TRBD1 (6 bases). The germline gives CDR1 SGDLS, CDR2 YYNGEE. V was clipped by 0 bases and J by 3 bases, with 10 bases between them. There are 14 residues in the CDR3. The full variable domain, rest sourced from reference TRBV9 and TRBJ2-7, is DSGVTQTPKHLITATGQRVTLRCSPRSGDLSVYWYQQSLDQGLQFLIQYYNGEERAKGNILERFSAQQFPDLHSELNLSSLELGDSALYFCASSVGIGGYEQYFGPGTRLTVT.

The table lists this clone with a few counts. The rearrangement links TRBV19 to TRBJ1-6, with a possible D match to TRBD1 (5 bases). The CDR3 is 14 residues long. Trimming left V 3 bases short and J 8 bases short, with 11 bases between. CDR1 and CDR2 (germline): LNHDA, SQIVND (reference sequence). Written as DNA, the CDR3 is TGTGCCAGTAGTATCAGGGTTTGGGATTCACCCCTCCACTTT. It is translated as CASSIRVWDSPLHF.

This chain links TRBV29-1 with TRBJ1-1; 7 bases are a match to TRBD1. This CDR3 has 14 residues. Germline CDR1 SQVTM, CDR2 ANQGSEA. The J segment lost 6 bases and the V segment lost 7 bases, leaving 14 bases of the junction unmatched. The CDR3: CSAQDRQRSAEAFF. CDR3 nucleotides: TGCAGCGCCCAGGACAGGCAACGGTCCGCTGAAGCTTTCTTT. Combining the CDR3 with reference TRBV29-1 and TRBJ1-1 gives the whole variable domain SAVISQKPSRDICQRGTSLTIQCQVDSQVTMMFWYRQQPGQSLTLIATANQGSEATYESGFVIDKFPISRPNLTFSTLTVSNMSPEDSSIYLCSAQDRQRSAEAFFGQGTRLTVV.

The CDR3 DNA sequence: TGTGCCAGCTCACCATCGGGGAACTATGGCTACACCTTC. It specifies CASSPSGNYGYTF. The V call is TRBV18, the J call TRBJ1-2; D not certain. Germline V gene sequence: CDR1 KGHSH, CDR2 LQKENI. Trimming removed 2 bases at V and 2 bases at J, with 6 bases between. The CDR3 is 13 amino acids.

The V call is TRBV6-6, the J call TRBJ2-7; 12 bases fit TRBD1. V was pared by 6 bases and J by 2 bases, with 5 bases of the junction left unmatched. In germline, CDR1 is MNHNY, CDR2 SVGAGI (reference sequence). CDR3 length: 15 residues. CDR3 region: CASSPRDRGPYEQYF. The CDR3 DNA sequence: TGTGCCAGCAGCCCCCGGGACAGGGGGCCCTACGAGCAGTACTTC.

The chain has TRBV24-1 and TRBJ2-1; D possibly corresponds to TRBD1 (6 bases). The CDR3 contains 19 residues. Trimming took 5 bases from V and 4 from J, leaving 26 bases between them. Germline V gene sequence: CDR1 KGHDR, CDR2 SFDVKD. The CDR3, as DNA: TGTGCCACCAGTGGGACAGCCGCCCCAGAAGAAACCCAGTACAATGAGCAGTTCTTC. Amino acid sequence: CATSGTAAPEETQYNEQFF.

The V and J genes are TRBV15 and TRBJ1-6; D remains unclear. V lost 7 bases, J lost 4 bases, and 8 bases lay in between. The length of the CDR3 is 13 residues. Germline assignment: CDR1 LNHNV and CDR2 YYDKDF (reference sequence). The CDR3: CATTRDYNSPLHF. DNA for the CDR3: TGTGCCACCACGCGGGATTATAATTCACCCCTCCACTTT. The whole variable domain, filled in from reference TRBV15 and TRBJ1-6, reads DAMVIQNPRYQVTQFGKPVTLSCSQTLNHNVMYWYQQKSSQAPKLLFHYYDKDFNNEADTPDNFQSRRPNTSFCFLDIRSPGLGDTAMYLCATTRDYNSPLHFGNGTRLTVT.

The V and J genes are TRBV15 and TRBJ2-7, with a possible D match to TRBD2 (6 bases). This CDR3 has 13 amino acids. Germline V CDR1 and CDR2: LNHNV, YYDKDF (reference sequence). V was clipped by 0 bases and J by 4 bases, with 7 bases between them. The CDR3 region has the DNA TGTGCCACCAGCAGAGAGGAGGGTTACGAGCAGTACTTC. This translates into CATSREEGYEQYF.

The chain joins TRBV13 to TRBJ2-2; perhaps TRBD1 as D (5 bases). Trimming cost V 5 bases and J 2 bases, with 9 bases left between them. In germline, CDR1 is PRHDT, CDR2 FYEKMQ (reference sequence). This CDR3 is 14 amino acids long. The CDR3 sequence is CASSPRTNTGELFF. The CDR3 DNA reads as TGTGCCAGCAGCCCAAGGACAAACACCGGGGAGCTGTTTTTT.